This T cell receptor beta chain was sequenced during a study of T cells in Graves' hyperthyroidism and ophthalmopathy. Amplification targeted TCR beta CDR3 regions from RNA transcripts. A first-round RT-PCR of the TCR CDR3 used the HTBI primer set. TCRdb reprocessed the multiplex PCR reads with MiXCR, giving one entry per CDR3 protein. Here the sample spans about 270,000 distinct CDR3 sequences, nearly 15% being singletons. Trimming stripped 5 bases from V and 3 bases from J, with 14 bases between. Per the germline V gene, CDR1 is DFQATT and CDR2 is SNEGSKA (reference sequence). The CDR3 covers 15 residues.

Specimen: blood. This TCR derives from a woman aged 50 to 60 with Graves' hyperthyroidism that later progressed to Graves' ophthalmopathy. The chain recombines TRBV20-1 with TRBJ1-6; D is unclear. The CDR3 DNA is TGCAGTGCTGAAACCCCGACTTTCTATAATTCACCCCTCCACTTT. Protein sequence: CSAETPTFYNSPLHF.